Shown below are 7 T cell receptor beta chains from a single sample sequenced in a study of T cell repertoires in cytomegalovirus infection. TCRdb passed the reads through MiXCR, listing each CDR3 protein once. This repertoire shows approximately 320,000 distinct CDR3 sequences, roughly 9.5% found once; its top ten account for about 4.5%. Material: PBMCs. The receptors were gathered from a human donor in good health (CMV status not recorded). Some clones in this sample may be carry-over from other donors' samples.

The table lists this clonotype with a few counts. The rearrangement joins TRBV4-3 to TRBJ2-1, with 8 bases lining up with TRBD1. The CDR3 is 15 residues long. Germline values: CDR1 LGHNA, CDR2 YSLEER. V lost 3 bases to trimming and J lost 3 bases; unmatched junction nucleotides: 4. For the CDR3, the DNA is TGCGCCAGCAGCCACGCCAGGGGGCTCTACAATGAGCAGTTCTTC. This sequence encodes CASSHARGLYNEQFF.

This clonotype turned up a few times. The V gene is TRBV6-2 or TRBV6-3, the J gene TRBJ2-5, with D possibly called TRBD1 or TRBD2 (5 bases each). The germline V gene has CDR1 MNHEY and CDR2 SVGEGT. Trimming shortened V by 8 bases and J by 5 bases, and 27 bases separated the two germline ends. This CDR3 has 17 amino acids. The CDR3 loop is CASRAELGTASGETQYF. In nucleotides, the CDR3 is TGTGCCAGCCGGGCTGAGCTCGGGACGGCGTCGGGGGAGACCCAGTACTTC.

The rearrangement links TRBV6-1 to TRBJ2-7; a possible D gene is TRBD2 (5 bases). This CDR3 has 15 residues. Trimming took off 7 bases at V and 5 bases at J, with 21 bases between the two ends. CDR1 MNHNS and CDR2 SASEGT come from the germline V gene. CDR3 sequence: CASKGRAVSGDEQYF. The DNA for the CDR3 is TGTGCCAGCAAGGGCCGGGCCGTCTCCGGGGACGAGCAGTACTTC.

The chain links TRBV12-3 or TRBV12-4 to TRBJ2-1; D uncertain. Trimming stripped 5 bases from V and 9 bases from J, with 8 bases between. This CDR3 spans 11 amino acids. The CDR3 region is CASSKMSEQFF. The CDR3 DNA reads TGTGCCAGCAGTAAAATGTCTGAGCAGTTCTTC.

J is TRBJ2-7 and V is TRBV19; 9 nucleotides align to TRBD2. The CDR3 is made up of 19 amino acids. Germline-derived CDR1 and CDR2 are LNHDA and SQIVND (reference sequence). V was clipped by 3 bases and J by 0 bases; unmatched bases: 15. The CDR3 loop reads CASSMAGTSSLHHSYEQYF. The CDR3 bases are TGTGCCAGTAGTATGGCCGGGACTAGCTCGCTCCACCACTCCTACGAGCAGTACTTC.

This clonotype was picked up many times. V is TRBV18 and J is TRBJ2-1; unclear D gene. CDR1 and CDR2 from the germline V gene are KGHSH and LQKENI. The CDR3 loop spans 15 amino acids. Deletions cut 0 bases from V and 0 bases from J, with 6 bases between. This CDR3 is CASSPPKGSYNEQFF. The CDR3 bases are TGTGCCAGCTCACCACCAAAGGGCTCCTACAATGAGCAGTTCTTC.

This clonotype has a handful of counts. The chain combines TRBV4-3 with TRBJ1-2; 9 bases align to TRBD1. There are 14 residues in the CDR3. Germline CDR1 reads LGHNA; CDR2 reads YSLEER. V dropped 3 bases and J dropped 6; count of bases not matched to a gene: 5. The CDR3 DNA sequence: TGCGCCAGCAGCCAGGGGAGGGACAGGGATGGCTACACCTTC. This gives the protein CASSQGRDRDGYTF.